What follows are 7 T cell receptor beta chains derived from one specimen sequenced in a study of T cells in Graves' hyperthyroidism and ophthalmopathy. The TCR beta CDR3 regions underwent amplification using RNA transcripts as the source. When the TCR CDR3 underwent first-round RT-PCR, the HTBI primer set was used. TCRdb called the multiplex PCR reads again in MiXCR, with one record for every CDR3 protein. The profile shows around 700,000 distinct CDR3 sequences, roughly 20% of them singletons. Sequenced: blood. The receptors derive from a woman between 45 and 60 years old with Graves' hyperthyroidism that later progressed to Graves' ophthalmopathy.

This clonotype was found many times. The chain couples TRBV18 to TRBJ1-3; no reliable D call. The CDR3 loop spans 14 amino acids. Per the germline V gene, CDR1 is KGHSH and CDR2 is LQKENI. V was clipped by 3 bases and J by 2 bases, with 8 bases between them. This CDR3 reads CASSPGLAGNTIYF. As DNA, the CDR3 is TGTGCCAGCTCACCGGGCTTAGCTGGAAACACCATATATTTT.

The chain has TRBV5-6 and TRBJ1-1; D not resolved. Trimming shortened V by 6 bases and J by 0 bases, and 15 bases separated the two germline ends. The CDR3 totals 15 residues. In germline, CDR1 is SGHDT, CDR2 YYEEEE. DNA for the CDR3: TGTGCCAGCATCAAACGGAGGATCATGAACACTGAAGCTTTCTTT. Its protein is CASIKRRIMNTEAFF.

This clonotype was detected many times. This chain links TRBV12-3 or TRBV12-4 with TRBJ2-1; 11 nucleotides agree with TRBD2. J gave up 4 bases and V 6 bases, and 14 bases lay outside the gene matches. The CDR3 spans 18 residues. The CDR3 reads CASSRLSGGASGYNEQFF. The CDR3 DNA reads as TGTGCCAGCAGCCGACTTAGCGGGGGGGCGAGTGGTTACAATGAGCAGTTCTTC.

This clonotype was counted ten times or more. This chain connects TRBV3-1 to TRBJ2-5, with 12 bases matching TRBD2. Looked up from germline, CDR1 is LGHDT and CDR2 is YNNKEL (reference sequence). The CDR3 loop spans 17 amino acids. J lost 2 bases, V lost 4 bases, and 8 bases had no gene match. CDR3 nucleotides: TGTGCCAGCAGCCCCGAATTGGGACTAGCGGGTCAAGAGACCCAGTACTTC. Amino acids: CASSPELGLAGQETQYF.

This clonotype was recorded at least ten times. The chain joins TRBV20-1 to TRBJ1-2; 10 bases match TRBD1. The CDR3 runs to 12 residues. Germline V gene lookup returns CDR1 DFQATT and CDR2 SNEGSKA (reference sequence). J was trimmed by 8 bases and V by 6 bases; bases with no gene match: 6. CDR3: CSAPDRGEGYTF. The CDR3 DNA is TGCAGTGCCCCGGACAGGGGGGAAGGCTACACCTTC.

CDR3 protein: CATQQGMDQPQHF. The CDR3 region has the DNA TGTGCCACCCAACAGGGAATGGATCAGCCCCAGCATTTT. The chain uses TRBV2 and TRBJ1-5; possibly TRBD1 for D (6 bases). This CDR3 region has 13 residues. Deletions cut 10 bases from V and 5 bases from J, with 15 bases between. CDR1 and CDR2 from the germline V gene are SNHLY and FYNNEI.

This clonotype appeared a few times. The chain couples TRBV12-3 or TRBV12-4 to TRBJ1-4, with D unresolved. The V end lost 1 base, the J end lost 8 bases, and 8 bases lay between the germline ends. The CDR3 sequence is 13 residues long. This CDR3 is CASSLVPLEKLFF. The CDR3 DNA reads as TGTGCCAGCAGTTTAGTGCCGTTAGAAAAACTGTTTTTT.